The rows below give T cell receptor beta chains drawn from one sample of a study of preoperative IRX-2 immunotherapy in early breast cancer. The assay was immunoSEQ multiplex PCR, and TCRdb's table has in-frame clones only and misses some. The sample records 35,000 to 55,000 clones, approximately 94% being singletons. The material was tumor tissue, obtained after IRX-2 immunotherapy. The receptor set was obtained from a human donor with breast cancer. CDR3s include the opening cysteine and the closing phenylalanine or tryptophan. The D gene is left open where the match is weak. Expanded clones are given a class, and other clones once, few, many or no size at all.

D	size	V	J	DNA	CDR3
NA	NA	TRBV19	TRBJ1-5	TGTGCCAGTAGTTCCCGGGAAAATAGCAATCAGCCCCAGCATTTT	CASSSRENSNQPQHF
TRBD1	NA	TRBV5-6	TRBJ1-2	TGTGCCAGCAGCTTGCGGTGGCTACGACAGGGCGAATCCGACTATGGCTACACCTTC	CASSLRWLRQGESDYGYTF
NA	NA	TRBV4-2	TRBJ1-1	TGTGCCAGCAGCCCAGGCGGTACTGAAGCTTTCTTT	CASSPGGTEAFF
NA	NA	TRBV5-1	TRBJ1-1	TGCGCCAGCAGGGTCGGAGGCTGGGAGAACACTGAAGCTTTCTTT	CASRVGGWENTEAFF
TRBD1	NA	TRBV7-9	TRBJ1-1	TGTGCCAGCAGCGACCAGGGGGTGTCCACTGAAGCTTTCTTT	CASSDQGVSTEAFF
TRBD2	NA	TRBV5-1	TRBJ2-2	TGCGCCAGCAGCCTTAGAATGAGACTAGCGGGAGGCACCGCCGGGGAGCTGTTTTTT	CASSLRMRLAGGTAGELFF
TRBD2	NA	TRBV4-3	TRBJ2-2	TGCGCCAGCAGCCAGAACGGAGCGGGGGTCCCCGGGGAGCTGTTTTTT	CASSQNGAGVPGELFF
TRBD2	once	TRBV7-2	TRBJ2-1	TGTGCCAGCAGCTCTCGGACTAGCGGGGGAGGGGGTGAGCAGTTCTTC	CASSSRTSGGGGEQFF
NA	NA	TRBV29-1	TRBJ1-1	TGCAGCGTTGGATCAACCGGCACTGAAGCTTTCTTT	CSVGSTGTEAFF
NA	NA	TRBV18	TRBJ1-6	TGTGCCAGCTCACCCGCGGGAGGGGCGGAATCACCCCTCCACTTT	CASSPAGGAESPLHF
NA	NA	TRBV7-9	TRBJ1-1	TGTGCCAGCAGCTTAGACTCGAACACTGAAGCTTTCTTT	CASSLDSNTEAFF
NA	NA	TRBV5-6	TRBJ1-4	TGTGCCAGCAGCGCGGACAGTTTGGAAAAACTGTTTTTT	CASSADSLEKLFF
NA	NA	TRBV5-1	TRBJ1-2	TGCGCCAGCAGCGTGGAGGGCATGGACTATGGCTACACCTTC	CASSVEGMDYGYTF
NA	NA	TRBV5-1	TRBJ1-3	TGCGCCAGCAGCTTGGCCGAGACATCTGGAAACACCATATATTTT	CASSLAETSGNTIYF
NA	NA	TRBV29-1	TRBJ1-1	TGCAGCGTTCAAAAGACTGCTTGGGAGAACACTGAAGCTTTCTTT	CSVQKTAWENTEAFF
TRBD2	NA	TRBV7-3	TRBJ2-1	TGTGCCAGCAGCACCCCTACTACCTCCGGACTAGCGGAGAGGAGCTCCTACAATGAGCAGTTCTTC	CASSTPTTSGLAERSSYNEQFF
TRBD2	NA	TRBV10-3	TRBJ2-4	TGTGCCATCAGTGAGTCGAATGGGGCGGGAGGTGACATTCAGTACTTC	CAISESNGAGGDIQYF
TRBD1	NA	TRBV5-1	TRBJ1-2	TGCGCCAGCAGCCAGGGGACAGGGAGAGGCTACACCTTC	CASSQGTGRGYTF
NA	NA	TRBV27	TRBJ1-1	TGTGCCAGCAGTTCTTCCACACAGCGGGTGAACACTGAAGCTTTCTTT	CASSSSTQRVNTEAFF
TRBD1	NA	TRBV6-1	TRBJ1-2	TGTGCCAGCAGGAGGGACAGGGTTGACTATGGCTACACCTTC	CASRRDRVDYGYTF
TRBD1	NA	TRBV6-6	TRBJ1-6	TGTGCCAGCAGTTACGGGACAGAGAATTCACCCCTCCACTTT	CASSYGTENSPLHF
NA	NA	TRBV28	TRBJ2-3	TGTGCCAGCATGGGAAACACAGATACGCAGTATTTT	CASMGNTDTQYF
NA	NA	TRBV27	TRBJ1-6	TGTGCCAGCAGTTTCGTCAATTCACCCCTCCACTTT	CASSFVNSPLHF
NA	NA	TRBV18	TRBJ2-7	TGTGCCAGCTCACCACCATGGGCGGGTGCGTACGAGCAGTACTTC	CASSPPWAGAYEQYF
NA	once	TRBV28	TRBJ2-7	TGTGCCAGCAGTTTCGCAGAGACCTCCTACGAGCAGTACTTC	CASSFAETSYEQYF
NA	NA	TRBV5-6	TRBJ2-5	TGTGCCAGCAGCCTACACGGGACTCTCGAGACCCAGTACTTC	CASSLHGTLETQYF
NA	NA	TRBV27	TRBJ2-1	TGTGCCAGCAGTTTAGGGTTCGGGACACCTTACAATGAGCAGTTCTTC	CASSLGFGTPYNEQFF
NA	NA	TRBV19	TRBJ1-1	TGTGCCAGTAGGGGGCCCCTCACTGAAGCTTTCTTT	CASRGPLTEAFF
NA	NA	TRBV6-1	TRBJ1-5	TGTGCCAGCAGTGGGAATCAGCCCCAGCATTTT	CASSGNQPQHF
NA	NA	TRBV21-1	TRBJ1-5	TGTGCCAGCAGCAATCCGGGACAGGGGGCGAGTAAGCCCCAGCATTTT	CASSNPGQGASKPQHF
NA	NA	TRBV6-6	TRBJ2-5	TGTGCCAGCATCACAGGAAGCGCGGAGACCCAGTACTTC	CASITGSAETQYF
NA	NA	TRBV28	TRBJ2-7	TGTGCCAGCAGTTCCATGGCCTACGAGCAGTACTTC	CASSSMAYEQYF
NA	NA	TRBV18	TRBJ1-1	TGTGCCAGCTCACCACCCCCTGGGCAGGGAGGCACTGAAGCTTTCTTT	CASSPPPGQGGTEAFF
NA	NA	TRBV28	TRBJ2-5	TGTGCCAGCGCGGGGGACAATCAAGAGACCCAGTACTTC	CASAGDNQETQYF
NA	NA	TRBV9	TRBJ1-2	TGTGCCAGCAGCGTTGAACAGGGTTATGGCTACACCTTC	CASSVEQGYGYTF
NA	NA	TRBV6-6	TRBJ1-2	TGTGCCAGCAGTAAGGGGGACGTCTATGGCTACACCTTC	CASSKGDVYGYTF
NA	NA	TRBV5-6	TRBJ2-7	TGTGCCAGCAGCTTGCGTCTCCTGACCTACGAGCAGTACTTC	CASSLRLLTYEQYF
TRBD2	NA	TRBV7-9	TRBJ2-7	TGTGCCAGCAGCTTATATCGGCGGGAGCTCTACGAGCAGTACTTC	CASSLYRRELYEQYF
NA	NA	TRBV10-3	TRBJ2-7	TGTGCCATCCAGAAGGGGCCTAGCTCCTACGAGCAGTACTTC	CAIQKGPSSYEQYF
NA	NA	TRBV19	TRBJ1-1	TGTGCCAGTAGGGGGTACACTGAAGCTTTCTTT	CASRGYTEAFF
NA	NA	TRBV28	TRBJ1-2	TGTGCCAGCAGGACGGATGCCTATGGCTACACCTTC	CASRTDAYGYTF
TRBD2	NA	TRBV5-4	TRBJ2-7	TGTGCCAGCAGCTGGGGACTAGCGGGAGGTTCGGGGACATACGAGCAGTACTTC	CASSWGLAGGSGTYEQYF
NA	NA	TRBV28	TRBJ1-5	TGTGCCAGCAGTTGGGGAACCTTCTATCAGCCCCAGCATTTT	CASSWGTFYQPQHF
NA	once	TRBV6-1	TRBJ2-7	TGTGCCAGCAGTGAAGTTTGGGGGGGCGCGTTAGGCGAGCAGTACTTC	CASSEVWGGALGEQYF
NA	few	TRBV5-1	TRBJ1-2	TGCGCCAGCGCCGGGTCAAACTATGGCTACACCTTC	CASAGSNYGYTF
NA	NA	TRBV28	TRBJ1-1	TGTGCCAGCAGCCGGGTTGGGGGCAGCTTTAACACTGAAGCTTTCTTT	CASSRVGGSFNTEAFF
TRBD1	once	TRBV19	TRBJ2-7	TGTGCCAGTAGTATAGGGACAGGGACGATCTACGAGCAGTACTTC	CASSIGTGTIYEQYF
TRBD2	NA	TRBV11-3	TRBJ2-7	TGTGCCAGCAGCTGGGGACTAGCGGGGGTCTACGAGCAGTACTTC	CASSWGLAGVYEQYF
NA	NA	TRBV7-8	TRBJ1-2	TGTGCCAGCAGCTTAGTTCGACAGGCCGTCCCGGATGGCTACACCTTC	CASSLVRQAVPDGYTF
NA	NA	TRBV6-1	TRBJ1-1	TGTGCCAGCAGTGAACGAGGAAGGGAAGGGAGAGGTGAAGCTTTCTTT	CASSERGREGRGEAFF
TRBD1	NA	TRBV11-2	TRBJ2-7	TGTGCCAGCAGCACCCAAAGGGGGCCCGCGATCTACGAGCAGTACTTC	CASSTQRGPAIYEQYF
NA	NA	TRBV28	TRBJ1-6	TGTGCCAGCAGTCCCCAGGGTGCTTCACCCCTCCACTTT	CASSPQGASPLHF
TRBD1	NA	TRBV5-4	TRBJ1-3	TGTGCCAGCAGCTCACAGGGGGCAACCATATATTTT	CASSSQGATIYF
NA	NA	TRBV7-3	TRBJ1-6	TGTGCCAGCAGCACCGACGGGGGGCGTTTTTCACCCCTCCACTTT	CASSTDGGRFSPLHF
TRBD1	few	TRBV7-2	TRBJ2-7	TGTGCCAGCAGCTTAAGAGCAACAGGGGCCTACGAGCAGTACTTC	CASSLRATGAYEQYF